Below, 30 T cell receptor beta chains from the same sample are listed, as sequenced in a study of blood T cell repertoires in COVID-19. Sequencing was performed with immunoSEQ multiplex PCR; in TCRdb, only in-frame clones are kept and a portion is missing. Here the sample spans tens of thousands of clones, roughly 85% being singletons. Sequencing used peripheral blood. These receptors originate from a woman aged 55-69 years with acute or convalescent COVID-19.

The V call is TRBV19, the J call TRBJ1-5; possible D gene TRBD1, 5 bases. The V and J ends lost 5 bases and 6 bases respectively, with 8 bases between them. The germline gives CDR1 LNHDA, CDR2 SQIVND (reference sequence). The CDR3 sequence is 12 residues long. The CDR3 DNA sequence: TGTGCCAGTAGTTTCGGGGGTCAGCCCCAGCATTTT. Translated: CASSFGGQPQHF.

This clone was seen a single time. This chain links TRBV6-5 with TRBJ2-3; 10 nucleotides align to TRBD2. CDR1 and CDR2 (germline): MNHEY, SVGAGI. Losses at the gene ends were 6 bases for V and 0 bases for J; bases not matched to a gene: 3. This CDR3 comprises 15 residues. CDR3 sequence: CASSPTSGSTDTQYF. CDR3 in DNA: TGTGCCAGCAGCCCGACTAGCGGGAGCACAGATACGCAGTATTTT.

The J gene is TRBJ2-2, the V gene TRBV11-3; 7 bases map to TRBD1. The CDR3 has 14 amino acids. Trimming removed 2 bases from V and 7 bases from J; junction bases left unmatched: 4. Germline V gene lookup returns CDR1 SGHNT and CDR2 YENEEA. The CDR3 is CASSLYQGDGELFF. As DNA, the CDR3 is TGTGCCAGCAGCTTATACCAGGGGGACGGGGAGCTGTTTTTT. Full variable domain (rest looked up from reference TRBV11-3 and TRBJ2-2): EAGVVQSPRYKIIEKKQPVAFWCNPISGHNTLYWYLQNLGQGPELLIRYENEEAVDDSQLPKDRFSAERLKGVDSTLKIQPAELGDSAVYLCASSLYQGDGELFFGEGSRLTVL.

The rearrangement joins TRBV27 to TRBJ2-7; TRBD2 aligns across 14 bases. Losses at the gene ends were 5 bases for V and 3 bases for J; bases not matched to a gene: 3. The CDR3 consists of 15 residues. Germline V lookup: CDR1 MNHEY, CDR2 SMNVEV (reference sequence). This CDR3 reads CASSLGLAGGYEQYF. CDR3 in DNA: TGTGCCAGCAGTCTAGGACTAGCGGGGGGCTACGAGCAGTACTTC.

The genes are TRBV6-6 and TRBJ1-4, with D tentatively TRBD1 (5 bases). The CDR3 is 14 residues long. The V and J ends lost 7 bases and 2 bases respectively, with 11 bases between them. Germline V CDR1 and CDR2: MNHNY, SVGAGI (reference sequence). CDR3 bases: TGTGCCAGCACCAGGGAAATCACTAATGAAAAACTGTTTTTT. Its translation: CASTREITNEKLFF.

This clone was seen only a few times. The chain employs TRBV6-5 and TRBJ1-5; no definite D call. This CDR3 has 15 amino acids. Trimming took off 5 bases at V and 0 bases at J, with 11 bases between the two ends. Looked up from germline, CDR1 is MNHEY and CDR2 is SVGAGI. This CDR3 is CASSPLQLSNQPQHF. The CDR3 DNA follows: TGTGCCAGCAGTCCTTTACAGCTTAGCAATCAGCCCCAGCATTTT.

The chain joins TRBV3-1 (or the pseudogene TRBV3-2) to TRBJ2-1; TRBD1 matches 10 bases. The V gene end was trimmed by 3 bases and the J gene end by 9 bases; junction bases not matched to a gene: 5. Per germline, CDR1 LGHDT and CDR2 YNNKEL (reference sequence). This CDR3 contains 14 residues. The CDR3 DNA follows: TGTGCCAGCAGCCACGGGACAGGGGCCAGTGAGCAGTTCTTC. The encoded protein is CASSHGTGASEQFF.

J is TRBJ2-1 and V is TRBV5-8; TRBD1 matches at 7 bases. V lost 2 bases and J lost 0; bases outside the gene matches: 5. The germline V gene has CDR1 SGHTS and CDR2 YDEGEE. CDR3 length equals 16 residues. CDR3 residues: CASSFEGQSSYNEQFF. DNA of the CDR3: TGTGCCAGCAGCTTTGAGGGACAGAGCTCCTACAATGAGCAGTTCTTC.

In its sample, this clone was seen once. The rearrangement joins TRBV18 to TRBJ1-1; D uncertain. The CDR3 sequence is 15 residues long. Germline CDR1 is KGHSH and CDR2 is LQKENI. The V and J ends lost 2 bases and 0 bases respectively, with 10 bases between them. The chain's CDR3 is CASSPAAGLNTEAFF. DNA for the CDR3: TGTGCCAGCTCACCAGCTGCAGGCTTGAACACTGAAGCTTTCTTT.

The DNA for the CDR3 is TGCGCCAGCAGTCCTAGGCCACTAGCGACGACAGATACGCAGTATTTT. This translates into CASSPRPLATTDTQYF. The chain carries TRBV5-1 and TRBJ2-3; 7 bases agree with TRBD2. CDR1 is SGHRS, CDR2 YFSETQ, per germline. The CDR3 is 16 amino acids. Losses at the gene ends were 5 bases for V and 3 bases for J; bases not matched to a gene: 12.

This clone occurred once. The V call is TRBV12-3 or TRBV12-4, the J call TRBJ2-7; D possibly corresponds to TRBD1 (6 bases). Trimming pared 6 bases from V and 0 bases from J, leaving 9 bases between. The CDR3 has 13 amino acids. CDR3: CASRETGSYEQYF. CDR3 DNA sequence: TGTGCCAGCAGGGAGACAGGCTCCTACGAGCAGTACTTC.

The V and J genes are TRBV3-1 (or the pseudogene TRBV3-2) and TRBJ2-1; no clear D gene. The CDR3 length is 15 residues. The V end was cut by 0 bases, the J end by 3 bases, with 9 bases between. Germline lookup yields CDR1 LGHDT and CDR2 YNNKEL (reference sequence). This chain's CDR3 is CASSQDGQDYNEQFF. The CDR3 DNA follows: TGTGCCAGCAGCCAAGATGGGCAGGACTACAATGAGCAGTTCTTC.

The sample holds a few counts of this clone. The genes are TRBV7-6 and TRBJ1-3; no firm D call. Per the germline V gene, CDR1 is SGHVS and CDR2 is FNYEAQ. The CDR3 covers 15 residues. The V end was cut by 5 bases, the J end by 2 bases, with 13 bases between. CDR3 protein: CASSPGIRAGNTIYF. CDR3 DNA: TGTGCCAGCAGCCCGGGGATTAGGGCTGGAAACACCATATATTTT.

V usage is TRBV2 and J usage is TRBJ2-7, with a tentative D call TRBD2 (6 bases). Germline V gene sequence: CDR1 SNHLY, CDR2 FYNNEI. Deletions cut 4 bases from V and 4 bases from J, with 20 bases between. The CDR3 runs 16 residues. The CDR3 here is CASSAAWREPYYEQYF. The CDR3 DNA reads TGTGCCAGCAGTGCGGCCTGGAGGGAGCCTTATTACGAGCAGTACTTC.

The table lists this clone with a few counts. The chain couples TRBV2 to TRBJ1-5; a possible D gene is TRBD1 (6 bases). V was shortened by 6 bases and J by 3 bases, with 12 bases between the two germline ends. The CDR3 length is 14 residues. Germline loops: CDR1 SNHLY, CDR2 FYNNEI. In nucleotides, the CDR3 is TGTGCCAGCAGCCTCGACAGGAACAATCAGCCCCAGCATTTT. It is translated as CASSLDRNNQPQHF.

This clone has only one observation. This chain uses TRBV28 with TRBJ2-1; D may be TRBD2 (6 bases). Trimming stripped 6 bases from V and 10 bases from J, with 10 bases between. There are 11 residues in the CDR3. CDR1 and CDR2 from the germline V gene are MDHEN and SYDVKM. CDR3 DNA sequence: TGTGCCAGCAGCCTAGCGCGGGAGCAGTTCTTC. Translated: CASSLAREQFF.

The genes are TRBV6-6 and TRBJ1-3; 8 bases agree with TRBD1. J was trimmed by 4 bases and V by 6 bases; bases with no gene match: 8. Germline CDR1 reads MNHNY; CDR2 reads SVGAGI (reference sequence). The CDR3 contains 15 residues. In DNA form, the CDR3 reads TGTGCCAGCAGAAAGAATGACAGGGGAGGAAACACCATATATTTT. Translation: CASRKNDRGGNTIYF.

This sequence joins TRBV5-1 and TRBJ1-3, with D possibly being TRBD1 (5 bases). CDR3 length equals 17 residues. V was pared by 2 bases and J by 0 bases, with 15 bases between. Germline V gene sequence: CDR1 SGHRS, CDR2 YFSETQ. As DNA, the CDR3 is TGCGCCAGCAGCTTAGGAACTGACAGCTACTCTGGAAACACCATATATTTT. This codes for CASSLGTDSYSGNTIYF. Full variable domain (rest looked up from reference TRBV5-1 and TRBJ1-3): KAGVTQTPRYLIKTRGQQVTLSCSPISGHRSVSWYQQTPGQGLQFLFEYFSETQRNKGNFPGRFSGRQFSNSRSEMNVSTLELGDSALYLCASSLGTDSYSGNTIYFGEGSWLTVV.

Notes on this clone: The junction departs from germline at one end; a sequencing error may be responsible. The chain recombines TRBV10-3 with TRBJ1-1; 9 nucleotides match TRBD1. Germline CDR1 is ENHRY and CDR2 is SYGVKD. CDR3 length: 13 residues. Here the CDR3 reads CATGQGSNAEAFF. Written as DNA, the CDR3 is TGTGCCACCGGACAGGGGTCGAACGCTGAAGCTTTCTTT.

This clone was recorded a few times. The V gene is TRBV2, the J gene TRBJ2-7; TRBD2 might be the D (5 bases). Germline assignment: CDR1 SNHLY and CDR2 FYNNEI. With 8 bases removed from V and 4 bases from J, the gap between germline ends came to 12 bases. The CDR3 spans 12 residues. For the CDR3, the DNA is TGTGCCAGCGGCCCCCGGGGATACGAGCAGTACTTC. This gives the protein CASGPRGYEQYF.

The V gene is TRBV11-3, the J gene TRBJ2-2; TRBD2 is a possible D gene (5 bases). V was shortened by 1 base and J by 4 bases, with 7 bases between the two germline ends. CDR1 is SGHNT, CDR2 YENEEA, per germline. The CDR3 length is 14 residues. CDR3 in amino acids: CASSLGGGTGELFF. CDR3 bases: TGTGCCAGCAGCTTAGGAGGAGGCACCGGGGAGCTGTTTTTT. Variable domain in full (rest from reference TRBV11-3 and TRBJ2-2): EAGVVQSPRYKIIEKKQPVAFWCNPISGHNTLYWYLQNLGQGPELLIRYENEEAVDDSQLPKDRFSAERLKGVDSTLKIQPAELGDSAVYLCASSLGGGTGELFFGEGSRLTVL.

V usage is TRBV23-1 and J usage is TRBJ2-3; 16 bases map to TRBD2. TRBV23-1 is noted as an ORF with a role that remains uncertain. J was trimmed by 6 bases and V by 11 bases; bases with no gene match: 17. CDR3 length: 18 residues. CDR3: CAQKPGLAGGPFSDTQYF. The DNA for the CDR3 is TGCGCCCAGAAACCGGGACTAGCGGGAGGGCCTTTCTCGGATACGCAGTATTTT.

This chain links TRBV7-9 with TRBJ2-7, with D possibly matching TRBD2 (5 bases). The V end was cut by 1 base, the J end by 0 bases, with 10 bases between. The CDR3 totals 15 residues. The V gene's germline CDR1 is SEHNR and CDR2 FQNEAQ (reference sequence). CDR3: CASSLDRRSSYEQYF. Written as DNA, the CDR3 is TGTGCCAGCAGCTTAGATCGGAGGAGCTCCTACGAGCAGTACTTC.

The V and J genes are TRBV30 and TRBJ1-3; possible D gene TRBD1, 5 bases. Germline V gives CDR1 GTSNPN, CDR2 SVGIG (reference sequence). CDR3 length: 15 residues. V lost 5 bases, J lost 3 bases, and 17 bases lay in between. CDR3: CAWGPSWQGGNTIYF. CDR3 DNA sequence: TGTGCCTGGGGTCCCTCTTGGCAGGGTGGAAACACCATATATTTT.

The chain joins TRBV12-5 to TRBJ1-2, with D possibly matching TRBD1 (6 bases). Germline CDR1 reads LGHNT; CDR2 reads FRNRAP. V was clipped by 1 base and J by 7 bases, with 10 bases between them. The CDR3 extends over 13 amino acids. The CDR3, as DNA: TGTGCTAGTGGTTTGGCAGGGGCCCCTGGCTACACCTTC. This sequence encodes CASGLAGAPGYTF.

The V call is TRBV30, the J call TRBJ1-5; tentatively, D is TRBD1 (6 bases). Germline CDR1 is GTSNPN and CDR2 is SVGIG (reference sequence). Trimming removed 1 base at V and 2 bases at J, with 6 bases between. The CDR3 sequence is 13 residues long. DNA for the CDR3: TGTGCCTGGAGTGCAGGGGGCAATCAGCCCCAGCATTTT. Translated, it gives CAWSAGGNQPQHF.

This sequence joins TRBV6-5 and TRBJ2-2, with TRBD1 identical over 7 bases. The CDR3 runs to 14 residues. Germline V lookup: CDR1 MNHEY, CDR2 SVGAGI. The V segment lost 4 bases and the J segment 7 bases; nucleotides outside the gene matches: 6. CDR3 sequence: CASSLQGIGGELFF. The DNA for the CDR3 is TGTGCCAGCAGTTTACAGGGGATCGGCGGGGAGCTGTTTTTT.

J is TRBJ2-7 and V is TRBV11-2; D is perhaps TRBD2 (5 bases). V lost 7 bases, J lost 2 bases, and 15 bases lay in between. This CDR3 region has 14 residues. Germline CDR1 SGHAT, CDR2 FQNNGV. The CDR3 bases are TGTGCCAGCAACAACCCGGGGTTCCCCTACGAGCAGTACTTC. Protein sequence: CASNNPGFPYEQYF.

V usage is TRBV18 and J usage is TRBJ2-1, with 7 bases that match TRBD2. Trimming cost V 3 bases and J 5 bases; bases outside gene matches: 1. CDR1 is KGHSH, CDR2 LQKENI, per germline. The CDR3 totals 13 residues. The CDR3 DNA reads TGTGCCAGCTCACCCGGGACTAACAATGAGCAGTTCTTC. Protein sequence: CASSPGTNNEQFF.

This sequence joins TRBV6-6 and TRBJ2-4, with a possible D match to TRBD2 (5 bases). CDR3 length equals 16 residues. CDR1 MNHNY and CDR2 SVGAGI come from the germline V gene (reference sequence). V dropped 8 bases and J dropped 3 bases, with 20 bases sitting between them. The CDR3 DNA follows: TGTGCCAGCGGAGTCCGGGCGGGCCCAGGCAAAAACATTCAGTACTTC. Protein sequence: CASGVRAGPGKNIQYF.